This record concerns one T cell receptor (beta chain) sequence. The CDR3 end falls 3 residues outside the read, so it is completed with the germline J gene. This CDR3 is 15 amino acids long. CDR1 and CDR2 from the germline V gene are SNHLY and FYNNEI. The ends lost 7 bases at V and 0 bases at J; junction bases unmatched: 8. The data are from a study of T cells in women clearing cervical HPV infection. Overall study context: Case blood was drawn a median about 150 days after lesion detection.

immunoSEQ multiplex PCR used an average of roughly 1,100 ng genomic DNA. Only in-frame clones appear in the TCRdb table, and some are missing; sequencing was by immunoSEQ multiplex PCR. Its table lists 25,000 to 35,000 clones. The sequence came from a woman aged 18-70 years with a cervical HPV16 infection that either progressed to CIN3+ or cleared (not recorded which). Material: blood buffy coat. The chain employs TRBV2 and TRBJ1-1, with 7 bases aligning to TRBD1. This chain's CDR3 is CASNRDSTMNTEAFF. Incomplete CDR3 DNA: TGTGCCAGCAACCGGGACAGCACAATGAACACTGAA.